Presented here are 9 T cell receptor beta chains from one specimen sequenced in a study of tumor-infiltrating lymphocytes in primary liver carcinoma. Germline DNA was extracted alongside blood RNA, which was obtained from unsorted whole blood. With 500 ng total RNA as template and a constant-region primer, TCR beta cDNA was made. Slightly modified ARM-PCR with three nested multiplex PCR rounds yielded TCR beta libraries. Primers for the first two PCR rounds were TRBV1-TRBV30 forward primers and a C-beta reverse primer (around 10 cycles per round). TCRdb recomputed calls from the multiplex PCR reads with MiXCR, one row per CDR3 protein. This sample has 300,000 to 400,000 distinct CDR3 sequences, with 65% found just once. The sample taken for sequencing was peripheral blood. All receptors come from a man between 40 and 49 years old with primary liver carcinoma and hepatitis B virus infection.

Of note for this clonotype: At one end, the junction sequence differs from germline, possibly due to a read error. This chain connects TRBV11-2 to TRBJ2-1, with a weak D call TRBD1 (6 bases). Germline CDR1 SGHAT, CDR2 FQNNGV. The CDR3 is 19 amino acids. The CDR3 here is CASTLVLGDMRSSYNEQFF. For the CDR3, the DNA is TGTGCCAGCACCTTAGTTCTTGGGGACATGCGAAGCTCCTACAATGAGCAGTTCTTC. Based on the CDR3 plus reference TRBV11-2 and TRBJ2-1, the full variable domain is EAGVAQSPRYKIIEKRQSVAFWCNPISGHATLYWYQQILGQGPKLLIQFQNNGVVDDSQLPKDRFSAERLKGVDSTLKIQPAKLEDSAVYLCASTLVLGDMRSSYNEQFFGPGTRLTVL.

For this clonotype: At one end, the junction sequence differs from germline, possibly due to a read error. The V gene is TRBV7-9, the J gene TRBJ1-4; 8 nucleotides agree with TRBD1. The CDR3 is made up of 15 amino acids. Germline assignment: CDR1 SEHNR and CDR2 FQNEAQ (reference sequence). The CDR3 protein is CASSKGQGPPEKLFF. DNA for the CDR3: TGTGCCAGCAGCAAAGGACAGGGTCCTCCTGAAAAGCTGTTTTTT.

The genes are TRBV11-2 and TRBJ1-2, with no clear D. Germline V lookup: CDR1 SGHAT, CDR2 FQNNGV. The germline V and J ends were trimmed by 8 bases and 8 bases, with 21 bases remaining between them. CDR3 length: 14 residues. The CDR3 here is CASGASPSPAGYTF. The CDR3 nucleotides are TGTGCCAGCGGAGCTAGCCCGTCGCCTGCGGGCTACACCTTC. Using reference TRBV11-2 and TRBJ1-2 for the parts outside the CDR3, the full variable domain is EAGVAQSPRYKIIEKRQSVAFWCNPISGHATLYWYQQILGQGPKLLIQFQNNGVVDDSQLPKDRFSAERLKGVDSTLKIQPAKLEDSAVYLCASGASPSPAGYTFGSGTRLTVV.

Notes on this clonotype: One junction end does not reproduce the germline sequence, and a read error may be involved. The V call is TRBV6-5, the J call TRBJ2-4; no clear D gene. The CDR3 runs to 17 residues. The germline gives CDR1 MNHEY, CDR2 SVGAGI. CDR3 DNA sequence: TGTGCCAGAAGTTACCTGAGAATGGGTGGGGCCAAAAACATTCAGTACTTC. This codes for CARSYLRMGGAKNIQYF.

This chain joins TRBV5-5 and TRBJ1-1, with 7 bases aligning to TRBD1. V gave up 4 bases and J gave up 7 bases; unmatched junction bases: 10. The CDR3 has 14 amino acids. Germline lookup yields CDR1 SGHKS and CDR2 YYEKEE (reference sequence). The CDR3 bases are TGTGCCAGCAGCGTGGACAGGTCCCTCTATGAAGCTTTCTTT. Amino acid sequence: CASSVDRSLYEAFF.

This chain's CDR3 is CATSEGAVDTQYF. The CDR3 DNA is TGTGCCACCAGTGAGGGGGCAGTAGATACGCAGTATTTT. The V call is TRBV24-1, the J call TRBJ2-3, with D possibly TRBD1 on 6 matching bases. The germline gives CDR1 KGHDR, CDR2 SFDVKD. The CDR3 is 13 amino acids. Trimming removed 4 bases from V and 5 bases from J, with 9 bases in between.

This clonotype has just a few counts. The V gene is TRBV28, the J gene TRBJ2-1; 11 nucleotides match TRBD2. Per the germline V gene, CDR1 is MDHEN and CDR2 is SYDVKM. Unmatched junction bases numbered 10, after V lost 5 bases and J lost 7 bases. This CDR3 is 16 amino acids long. CDR3 sequence reads: CASSPSSGRMDNEQFF. In DNA, the CDR3 is TGTGCCAGCAGTCCGTCTAGCGGGAGGATGGATAATGAGCAGTTCTTC. Combining the CDR3 with reference TRBV28 and TRBJ2-1 gives the whole variable domain DVKVTQSSRYLVKRTGEKVFLECVQDMDHENMFWYRQDPGLGLRLIYFSYDVKMKEKGDIPEGYSVSREKKERFSLILESASTNQTSMYLCASSPSSGRMDNEQFFGPGTRLTVL.

The chain uses TRBV28 and TRBJ2-7; TRBD2 matches 11 bases. Germline-derived CDR1 and CDR2 are MDHEN and SYDVKM. V lost 6 bases and J lost 0; bases outside the gene matches: 7. The CDR3 is 16 residues long. The CDR3 region has the DNA TGTGCCAGCAGCTTGACCGGGACTAGCGGCTCCTACGAGCAGTACTTC. Protein: CASSLTGTSGSYEQYF.

This clonotype was observed at least ten times. The chain links TRBV6-2 or TRBV6-3 to TRBJ2-5; D unresolved. V gave up 3 bases and J gave up 2 bases, with 13 bases separating them. The CDR3 length is 15 residues. In germline, CDR1 is MNHEY, CDR2 SVGEGT. CDR3 in DNA: TGTGCCAGCAGTTATTCGGCGTTGAGGCAAGAGACCCAGTACTTC. This encodes CASSYSALRQETQYF.